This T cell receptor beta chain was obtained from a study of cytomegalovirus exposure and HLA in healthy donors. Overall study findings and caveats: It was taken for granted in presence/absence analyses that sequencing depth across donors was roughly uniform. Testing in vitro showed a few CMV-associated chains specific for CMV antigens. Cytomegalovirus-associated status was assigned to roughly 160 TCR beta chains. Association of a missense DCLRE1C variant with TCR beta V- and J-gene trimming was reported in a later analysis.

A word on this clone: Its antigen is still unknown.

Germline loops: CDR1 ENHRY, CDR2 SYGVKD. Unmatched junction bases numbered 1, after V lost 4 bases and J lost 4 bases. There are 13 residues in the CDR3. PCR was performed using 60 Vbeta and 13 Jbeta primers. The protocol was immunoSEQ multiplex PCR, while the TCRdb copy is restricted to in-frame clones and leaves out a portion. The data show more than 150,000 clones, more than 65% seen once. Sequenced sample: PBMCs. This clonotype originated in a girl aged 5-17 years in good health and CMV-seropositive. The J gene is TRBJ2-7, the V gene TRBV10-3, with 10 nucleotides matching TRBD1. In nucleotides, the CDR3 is TGTGCCATCAGTGCGGGACAGGGGTACGAGCAGTACTTC. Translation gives CAISAGQGYEQYF.